The 19 T cell receptor beta chains below were found in one sample sequenced in a study of CD8+ T cells in alopecia areata. As the sequencing template, cDNA was produced by extracting RNA and reverse transcribing it. TCRdb's table, derived via immunoSEQ multiplex PCR, lists solely in-frame clones and lacks some. The data show about 210,000 clones, roughly 64% seen once. Treatment: oral pan-JAK inhibitor, 5-10 mg twice daily. The sample consisted of CD4+ T cells sorted from blood, taken at week 4, from a patient treated with tofacitinib. Receptor source: a human donor with alopecia areata.

This sequence joins TRBV5-4 and TRBJ2-1; the D gene is possibly TRBD2 (5 bases). The CDR3 spans 17 residues. Trimming took off 4 bases at V and 4 bases at J, with 21 bases between the two ends. Germline CDR1 SGHNT, CDR2 YYREEE (reference sequence). CDR3 coding DNA: TGTGCCAGCAGCCAACTTACGGGCCCGTCGGGGTACAATGAGCAGTTCTTC. Translated: CASSQLTGPSGYNEQFF.

In its sample, this clone was seen once. The rearrangement uses TRBV7-6 and TRBJ1-3; D call uncertain. Trimming removed 2 bases from V and 7 bases from J, with 15 bases in between. Germline V gives CDR1 SGHVS, CDR2 FNYEAQ. The CDR3 totals 15 residues. The CDR3 DNA reads TGTGCCAGCAGCTTATCGGCGGGGTATAGCAACACCATATATTTT. Its translation is CASSLSAGYSNTIYF. Looking up the rest from reference TRBV7-6 and TRBJ1-3 gives the full variable domain: GAGVSQSPRYKVTKRGQDVALRCDPISGHVSLYWYRQALGQGPEFLTYFNYEAQQDKSGLPNDRFSAERPEGSISTLTIQRTEQRDSAMYRCASSLSAGYSNTIYFGEGSWLTVV.

This chain uses TRBV14 with TRBJ2-1; D is uncertain. This CDR3 region has 16 residues. V was shortened by 0 bases and J by 8 bases, with 17 bases between the two germline ends. Germline loops: CDR1 SGHDN, CDR2 FVKESK. The CDR3 sequence: CASSQDRGTSVDEQFF. CDR3 DNA: TGTGCCAGCAGCCAAGATCGCGGTACTTCAGTCGATGAGCAGTTCTTC.

The chain links TRBV6-1 to TRBJ1-5; D is possibly TRBD1 (6 bases). The germline gives CDR1 MNHNS, CDR2 SASEGT. The CDR3 totals 16 residues. V lost 4 bases and J 7 bases, leaving 20 bases between the germline ends. CDR3 sequence reads: CASSAWRGVEAQPQHF. In DNA, the CDR3 is TGTGCCAGCAGTGCATGGAGGGGGGTGGAGGCCCAGCCCCAGCATTTT.

V gene TRBV5-1 combines with J gene TRBJ1-1, with TRBD1 identical over 7 bases. The CDR3 is 16 amino acids. Germline trimming cut 3 bases from V and 0 bases from J; bases unmatched to any gene: 8. CDR1 SGHRS and CDR2 YFSETQ come from the germline V gene. The DNA of the CDR3 is TGCGCCAGCAGCTGGGGGTGGGGACAGATGAACACTGAAGCTTTCTTT. The encoded protein is CASSWGWGQMNTEAFF.

This sequence joins TRBV18 and TRBJ2-6, with D perhaps matching TRBD2 (6 bases). Germline V gene sequence: CDR1 KGHSH, CDR2 LQKENI. The CDR3 runs to 14 residues. With 3 bases removed from V and 3 bases from J, the gap between germline ends came to 6 bases. This CDR3 reads CASSPGGGANVLTF. The DNA for the CDR3 is TGTGCCAGCTCACCGGGAGGTGGGGCCAACGTCCTGACTTTC.

V and J are TRBV30 and TRBJ1-3, with D maybe TRBD1 (5 bases). Germline V gene lookup returns CDR1 GTSNPN and CDR2 SVGIG (reference sequence). This CDR3 has 11 residues. V shed 1 base and J shed 13 bases, with 11 bases lying between them. The DNA of the CDR3 is TGTGCCTGGAGTGGCGGGACCGTTATATATTTT. Translating it yields CAWSGGTVIYF.

The rearrangement joins TRBV5-1 to TRBJ1-2, with TRBD1 matching over 12 bases. Looked up from germline, CDR1 is SGHRS and CDR2 is YFSETQ. The CDR3 sequence is 17 residues long. V lost 4 bases to trimming and J lost 5 bases; unmatched junction nucleotides: 12. For the CDR3, the DNA is TGCGCCAGCAGCCCCAACTCGGGACAGGGGGCTTCGTATGGCTACACCTTC. Amino acids: CASSPNSGQGASYGYTF.

The V and J genes are TRBV2 and TRBJ1-2; TRBD1 is a possible D gene (5 bases). The V gene lost 7 bases and the J gene lost 4 bases, with 10 bases spanning the gap. Per germline, CDR1 SNHLY and CDR2 FYNNEI. The CDR3 sequence is 12 residues long. The CDR3, as DNA: TGTGCCAGCATCATCGGGGCCTATGGCTACACCTTC. It is translated as CASIIGAYGYTF.

This clone turned up a few times. This chain connects TRBV11-2 to TRBJ2-5; D is ambiguous. The CDR3 is 13 residues long. V was cut by 5 bases and J by 5 bases, with 12 bases left in between. Per the germline V gene, CDR1 is SGHAT and CDR2 is FQNNGV. CDR3 sequence: CASSVQLGETQYF. CDR3 coding DNA: TGTGCCAGCAGCGTTCAACTGGGGGAGACCCAGTACTTC. Looking up the rest from reference TRBV11-2 and TRBJ2-5 gives the full variable domain: EAGVAQSPRYKIIEKRQSVAFWCNPISGHATLYWYQQILGQGPKLLIQFQNNGVVDDSQLPKDRFSAERLKGVDSTLKIQPAKLEDSAVYLCASSVQLGETQYFGPGTRLLVL.

The chain uses TRBV2 and TRBJ1-5; TRBD1 matches 8 bases. V lost 4 bases, J lost 5 bases, and 4 bases stayed unmatched. The CDR3 runs to 14 residues. CDR1 and CDR2 (germline): SNHLY, FYNNEI. CDR3 residues: CASSADRDDQPQHF. The CDR3 coding sequence is TGTGCCAGCAGTGCGGACAGGGACGATCAGCCCCAGCATTTT.

The chain links TRBV5-6 to TRBJ1-2; D possibly corresponds to TRBD1 (5 bases). The CDR3 consists of 14 residues. Germline V lookup: CDR1 SGHDT, CDR2 YYEEEE. V lost 1 base to trimming and J lost 2 bases, with 9 bases between them. The CDR3 sequence: CASSLSGPNYGYTF. The CDR3 DNA reads as TGTGCCAGCAGCTTGTCAGGGCCCAACTATGGCTACACCTTC.

The CDR3 here is CASSLAVTWDSPLHF. The CDR3 bases are TGTGCCAGCAGCTTAGCGGTGACCTGGGATTCACCCCTCCACTTT. The V and J genes are TRBV11-2 and TRBJ1-6; D call uncertain. The CDR3 length is 15 residues. Trimming stripped 1 base from V and 8 bases from J, with 12 bases between. Germline assignment: CDR1 SGHAT and CDR2 FQNNGV.

For the CDR3, the DNA is TGTGCCAGCAGCTTGGACGGTAGCGGGACCGCCTACAATGAGCAGTTCTTC. Translation gives CASSLDGSGTAYNEQFF. This chain uses TRBV7-8 with TRBJ2-1, with TRBD2 identical over 8 bases. Germline V gene sequence: CDR1 SGHVS, CDR2 FQNEAQ. The V segment lost 3 bases and the J segment 2 bases; nucleotides outside the gene matches: 9. CDR3 length: 17 residues.

The V gene is TRBV9, the J gene TRBJ1-2, with D possibly being TRBD1 (5 bases). CDR1 SGDLS and CDR2 YYNGEE come from the germline V gene. V shed 3 bases and J shed 4 bases, with 16 bases lying between them. The length of the CDR3 is 15 residues. The CDR3 is CASSADPGVVYGYTF. The CDR3 region has the DNA TGTGCCAGCAGCGCCGACCCGGGGGTGGTCTATGGCTACACCTTC.

This chain joins TRBV13 and TRBJ2-5; D is ambiguous. Trimming removed 2 bases from V and 4 bases from J, with 5 bases in between. The CDR3 spans 12 residues. CDR1 is PRHDT, CDR2 FYEKMQ, per germline (reference sequence). The CDR3 sequence: CASSLNRETQYF. CDR3 DNA sequence: TGTGCCAGCAGCTTAAACAGAGAGACCCAGTACTTC.

This chain uses TRBV6-6 with TRBJ2-3, with 7 bases identical to TRBD1. Losses at the gene ends were 0 bases for V and 3 bases for J; bases not matched to a gene: 3. The germline CDR1 and CDR2 sequences are MNHNY and SVGAGI (reference sequence). The CDR3 runs 15 residues. The CDR3 DNA reads as TGTGCCAGCAGTTACTCGAGGGGGCAAACAGATACGCAGTATTTT. This translates into CASSYSRGQTDTQYF.

This clone occurred many times. The CDR3 loop reads CSVEPGRETNTEAFF. The CDR3, as DNA: TGCAGCGTTGAACCAGGTCGGGAGACCAACACTGAAGCTTTCTTT. The V call is TRBV29-1, the J call TRBJ1-1, with D hard to call. This CDR3 is built from 15 residues. Trimming removed 2 bases from V and 2 bases from J, with 15 bases in between. Germline V CDR1 and CDR2: SQVTM, ANQGSEA.

As DNA, the CDR3 is TGTGCCAGCAGCTCCCGTCTCGGGATTGGGAACACTGAAGCTTTCTTT. Translation gives CASSSRLGIGNTEAFF. The chain carries TRBV11-2 and TRBJ1-1; D is unclear. Germline values: CDR1 SGHAT, CDR2 FQNNGV. The CDR3 loop spans 16 amino acids. Trimming shortened V by 4 bases and J by 1 base, and 16 bases separated the two germline ends.